The 26 T cell receptor beta chains below were found in one sample sequenced in a study of metastatic and nonmetastatic thyroid tumors (dated by TCRdb to the early 2020s). No patient had received any treatment before thyroid surgery. Libraries were prepared through PCR. Sequencing was performed on an Illumina HiSeq 4000. TCRdb reran the public reads through fastp at Q25 and MiXCR, keeping productive beta chains. In all, the sample holds around 15,000 clones, and 22% of those were seen once. The ten largest clones take up 20% to 25% of the sample. Sequencing was done on a sample of adjacent normal tissue. The receptors were gathered from a female donor with papillary thyroid cancer or a benign thyroid nodule (not recorded which). Some clones in this sample may be carry-over from other donors' samples.

There are a few counts of this clone. At one boundary the junction diverges from the germline segment, which might be a read error. This rearrangement joins TRBV25-1 to TRBJ2-7, with 11 bases aligning to TRBD2. The CDR3 has 14 residues. Per germline, CDR1 MGHDK and CDR2 SYGVNS. In DNA, the CDR3 is TGTGCAAGCAGTGAGACTAGCGGGGCCTACGAGCAGTACTTC. Amino acid sequence: CASSETSGAYEQYF.

The rearrangement uses TRBV4-1 and TRBJ2-3; D not resolved. Trimming removed 8 bases at V and 3 bases at J, with 15 bases between. There are 14 residues in the CDR3. Germline V gene lookup returns CDR1 MGHRA and CDR2 YSYEKL. CDR3 loop: CASASADRTDTQYF. For the CDR3, the DNA is TGCGCCAGCGCCTCTGCGGATAGAACAGATACGCAGTATTTT.

This clone was counted only a few times. V gene TRBV28 combines with J gene TRBJ2-7; no definite D call. The CDR3 totals 13 residues. The germline gives CDR1 MDHEN, CDR2 SYDVKM. V was shortened by 3 bases and J by 4 bases, with 10 bases between the two germline ends. The CDR3 loop reads CASSFAWDYEQYF. Here the CDR3 DNA reads TGTGCCAGCAGTTTCGCTTGGGATTACGAGCAGTACTTC.

The chain uses TRBV4-1 and TRBJ1-6, with a weak D call TRBD1 (5 bases). The ends were cut back, 4 bases at V and 6 bases at J, with 10 bases in the middle. Germline loops: CDR1 MGHRA, CDR2 YSYEKL. The CDR3 is 14 amino acids. The CDR3 DNA is TGCGCCAGCAGCCTACAGGAGGTTAATTCACCCCTCCACTTT. Protein sequence: CASSLQEVNSPLHF.

The rearrangement uses TRBV7-8 and TRBJ2-3; D call uncertain. There are 12 residues in the CDR3. Trimming left V 2 bases short and J 3 bases short, with 3 bases between. Germline assignment: CDR1 SGHVS and CDR2 FQNEAQ. The CDR3 is CASSLSTDTQYF. In DNA, the CDR3 is TGTGCCAGCAGCTTAAGTACAGATACGCAGTATTTT.

This CDR3 reads CASSYAGVVYEQYF. The DNA for the CDR3 is TGTGCCAGCAGTTACGCGGGAGTAGTGTACGAGCAGTACTTC. This chain joins TRBV6-2 or TRBV6-3 and TRBJ2-7; TRBD2 agrees at 7 bases. Germline assignment: CDR1 MNHEY and CDR2 SVGEGT. Germline trimming cut 2 bases from V and 4 bases from J; bases unmatched to any gene: 5. CDR3 length equals 14 residues.

This clone appeared a few times. J is TRBJ2-5 and V is TRBV6-1; 12 bases agree with TRBD2. The germline V gene has CDR1 MNHNS and CDR2 SASEGT. With 2 bases clipped from V and 4 bases from J, the junction kept 2 bases outside the gene matches. This CDR3 region has 15 residues. CDR3 DNA sequence: TGTGCCAGCAGTGAACTAGCGGGAGGGCCAGAGACCCAGTACTTC. As protein: CASSELAGGPETQYF.

V gene TRBV20-1 combines with J gene TRBJ2-2; D remains ambiguous. Deletions cut 6 bases from V and 2 bases from J, with 4 bases between. CDR3 length equals 11 residues. Germline assignment: CDR1 DFQATT and CDR2 SNEGSKA (reference sequence). The CDR3 region has the DNA TGCAGTGCACGTAACACCGGGGAGCTGTTTTTT. Residues: CSARNTGELFF.

The V gene is TRBV20-1, the J gene TRBJ2-1; TRBD2 matches at 9 bases. Germline values: CDR1 DFQATT, CDR2 SNEGSKA (reference sequence). The trim removed 1 base at V and 5 bases at J, leaving 9 bases unmatched. The CDR3 runs to 16 residues. The CDR3, as DNA: TGCAGTGCTAGAGGCCCGCAGTTAGCGGGGGACAATGAGCAGTTCTTC. Its translation is CSARGPQLAGDNEQFF.

This clone has a handful of counts. The rearrangement links TRBV27 to TRBJ1-5, with D hard to call. Looked up from germline, CDR1 is MNHEY and CDR2 is SMNVEV (reference sequence). The V end was cut by 0 bases, the J end by 3 bases, with 6 bases between. The CDR3 runs to 14 residues. This CDR3 is CASSLSPVNQPQHF. DNA of the CDR3: TGTGCCAGCAGTTTATCCCCGGTCAATCAGCCCCAGCATTTT.

This clone was detected a few times. The chain has TRBV6-1 and TRBJ2-1; 10 bases align to TRBD2. Germline CDR1 MNHNS, CDR2 SASEGT. With 5 bases clipped from V and 0 bases from J, the junction kept 1 base outside the gene matches. The CDR3 has 15 residues. The DNA of the CDR3 is TGTGCCAGCAGTCCTAGCGGGAGCTCCTACAATGAGCAGTTCTTC. Protein sequence: CASSPSGSSYNEQFF.

Comments on this clone: This sample also contains other DNA sequences that code for the same CDR3. The chain joins TRBV6-1 to TRBJ1-2; 11 nucleotides match TRBD1. The CDR3 is 17 residues long. CDR1 MNHNS and CDR2 SASEGT come from the germline V gene. With 6 bases clipped from V and 1 base from J, the junction kept 10 bases outside the gene matches. The CDR3 region is CASSAGTGGLVNYGYTF. Written as DNA, the CDR3 is TGTGCCAGCAGCGCCGGGACAGGGGGTTTGGTTAACTATGGCTACACCTTC.

This clone turned up a few times. This chain joins TRBV19 and TRBJ1-2, with D unclear. In germline, CDR1 is LNHDA, CDR2 SQIVND (reference sequence). Trimming cost V 5 bases and J 4 bases, with 23 bases left between them. This CDR3 has 17 residues. In nucleotides, the CDR3 is TGTGCCAGTAGTGTAGGATTTCCCTCACAACCGGTCTATGGCTACACCTTC. This translates into CASSVGFPSQPVYGYTF.

On this clone itself: One junction end disagrees with the germline gene, perhaps due to a read error. The J gene is TRBJ2-3, the V gene TRBV7-3; D perhaps matches TRBD2 (5 bases). Germline V CDR1 and CDR2: SGHTA, FQGTGA. The CDR3 spans 15 residues. The CDR3 sequence is CASSLTGIRTDTQYF. The CDR3 nucleotides read TGTGCCAGCAGCCTAACGGGGATCAGGACAGATACGCAGTATTTT.

This chain links TRBV5-1 with TRBJ1-1, with a weak D call TRBD1 (6 bases). Germline loops: CDR1 SGHRS, CDR2 YFSETQ. Trimming shortened V by 1 base and J by 4 bases, and 11 bases separated the two germline ends. CDR3 length equals 14 residues. The CDR3 region has the DNA TGCGCCAGCAGCTTGTCCCCGGGGGCCACTGAAGCTTTCTTT. This translates into CASSLSPGATEAFF.

The rearrangement links TRBV25-1 to TRBJ1-4; D is undetermined. Trimming took off 1 base at V and 5 bases at J, with 11 bases between the two ends. Per germline, CDR1 MGHDK and CDR2 SYGVNS. This CDR3 comprises 15 residues. The CDR3: CASSEFVSGNEKLFF. In nucleotides, the CDR3 is TGTGCCAGCAGTGAATTCGTTTCAGGAAATGAAAAACTGTTTTTT.

V and J are TRBV11-1 and TRBJ2-2; TRBD2 matches at 13 bases. Germline V lookup: CDR1 SGHAT, CDR2 FQDESV (reference sequence). The CDR3 runs 19 residues. Unmatched junction bases numbered 18, after V lost 7 bases and J lost 7 bases. CDR3 in DNA: TGTGCCAGCACCTCTCGAGCCTTCGGACTAGCGGGAGTAGGCGGGGAGCTGTTTTTT. Protein sequence: CASTSRAFGLAGVGGELFF.

V is TRBV6-2 or TRBV6-3 and J is TRBJ2-6, with TRBD1 matching 9 bases. J gave up 0 bases and V 6 bases, and 6 bases lay outside the gene matches. The length of the CDR3 is 17 residues. Germline values: CDR1 MNHEY, CDR2 SVGEGT. CDR3 amino acids: CASRLGQGSSGANVLTF. For the CDR3, the DNA is TGTGCCAGCAGACTCGGACAGGGGAGCTCTGGGGCCAACGTCCTGACTTTC.

This clone was recorded many times. The CDR3 spells CASRQGSYEQYF. The CDR3 DNA sequence: TGTGCCAGCCGACAGGGATCCTACGAGCAGTACTTC. The chain couples TRBV13 to TRBJ2-7; 7 nucleotides align to TRBD1. The CDR3 covers 12 residues. The V gene end was trimmed by 8 bases and the J gene end by 1 base; junction bases not matched to a gene: 2. CDR1 and CDR2 from the germline V gene are PRHDT and FYEKMQ (reference sequence).

This clone has more than one count but fewer than ten. This sequence joins TRBV2 and TRBJ2-2, with 7 bases matching TRBD1. Trimming cost V 4 bases and J 7 bases; bases outside gene matches: 6. The length of the CDR3 is 14 residues. Germline CDR1 reads SNHLY; CDR2 reads FYNNEI. The CDR3 DNA reads as TGTGCCAGCAGTGCGCAAGGGGGCGGCGGGGAGCTGTTTTTT. Residues: CASSAQGGGGELFF.

This clone came up a few times. This rearrangement joins TRBV6-2 or TRBV6-3 to TRBJ2-2; D is possibly TRBD1 (5 bases). The CDR3 has 17 residues. The ends were cut back, 6 bases at V and 0 bases at J, with 17 bases in the middle. Germline V lookup: CDR1 MNHEY, CDR2 SVGEGT. The CDR3 protein is CASRLVRGKANTGELFF. The CDR3 nucleotides are TGTGCCAGCAGGCTAGTTAGGGGCAAGGCGAACACCGGGGAGCTGTTTTTT.

The sample holds a few counts of this clone. Written as DNA, the CDR3 is TGTGCCAGCAGCCCCGGACTAGCGGGAGTTGGGAGGGAGACCCAGTACTTC. Protein sequence: CASSPGLAGVGRETQYF. V and J are TRBV11-2 and TRBJ2-5; TRBD2 agrees at 13 bases. This CDR3 spans 17 amino acids. J was trimmed by 5 bases and V by 5 bases; bases with no gene match: 11. The germline V gene has CDR1 SGHAT and CDR2 FQNNGV.

The V call is TRBV20-1, the J call TRBJ2-1; D gene unclear. This CDR3 has 13 residues. Deletions cut 4 bases from V and 12 bases from J, with 19 bases between. From germline, CDR1 is DFQATT and CDR2 SNEGSKA (reference sequence). The CDR3 region is CSATGPSGMRQFF. The CDR3 coding sequence is TGCAGTGCTACTGGACCTAGTGGAATGCGGCAGTTCTTC.

The CDR3 loop reads CASSFGTKLNEQYF. DNA of the CDR3: TGTGCCAGCAGCTTCGGGACTAAGTTAAACGAGCAGTACTTC. The V gene is TRBV5-6, the J gene TRBJ2-7; 7 bases agree with TRBD2. Trimming cost V 2 bases and J 5 bases; bases outside gene matches: 7. Germline V gene sequence: CDR1 SGHDT, CDR2 YYEEEE. CDR3 length: 14 residues.

In its sample, this clone was seen many times. The J gene is TRBJ2-5, the V gene TRBV12-3 or TRBV12-4; 9 bases agree with TRBD1. The CDR3 has 13 amino acids. The V and J ends lost 3 bases and 5 bases, in that order; junction bases with no gene match: 1. The DNA for the CDR3 is TGTGCCAGCAGTTTCGACAGGGGGGAGACCCAGTACTTC. It codes for CASSFDRGETQYF.

V usage is TRBV4-2 and J usage is TRBJ2-7; possible D gene TRBD1, 6 bases. CDR1 LGHNA and CDR2 YNFKEQ come from the germline V gene. The CDR3 totals 16 residues. The V gene lost 0 bases and the J gene lost 3 bases, with 15 bases spanning the gap. CDR3 sequence reads: CASSQEGYRDIYEQYF. DNA for the CDR3: TGTGCCAGCAGCCAAGAGGGGTACAGGGATATCTACGAGCAGTACTTC.